Sequencing of this T cell receptor beta chain was carried out in a study of T-cell memory formation after mild COVID-19. Study context: Clusters were largely donor specific.

After 5'RACE with constant-segment primers, TCR alpha and TCR beta cDNA libraries carrying sample barcodes and UMIs were obtained. MiXCR was run by TCRdb on the 5' RACE reads, yielding one entry per CDR3 protein. The sample holds around 470,000 distinct CDR3 sequences, 20% seen once. Germline V lookup: CDR1 KGHDR, CDR2 SFDVKD. Trimming stripped 3 bases from V and 9 bases from J, with 11 bases between. The CDR3 covers 13 residues. Findings and limits, study-wide: Some clones that responded turned up in pre-infection memory, which suggests that cross-reactive memory joined in.

Comment on this clonotype: No antigen is known for it.

Sequenced: PBMCs or a T cell subset sorted from them (not recorded which). The chain has TRBV24-1 and TRBJ2-1, with no clear D. The TCR sequence derives from an adult woman who had mild COVID-19 (a few samples of this study predate the infection). Cell type and time point are not known. The chain's CDR3 is CATSDRSQGEQFF. The CDR3 coding sequence is TGTGCCACCAGTGATCGGTCGCAAGGTGAGCAGTTCTTC.